This T cell receptor (beta chain) was sequenced in a study of cytomegalovirus exposure and HLA in healthy donors. Study results and caveats: Later analysis indicated greater clonal expansion among HLA-associated TCR beta chains than among equally common other chains.

In the PCR, 60 Vbeta and 13 Jbeta primers were used. This table comes from immunoSEQ multiplex PCR, and its TCRdb copy is limited to in-frame clones, with some not included. The sample totals fewer than 85,000 clones; its top ten clones hold about 13%. In the case of this clone: The antigen is unknown.

This CDR3 has 17 residues. Germline V gene lookup returns CDR1 SGHAT and CDR2 FQNNGV. Trimming cost V 3 bases and J 2 bases; bases outside gene matches: 11. The gene calls are TRBV11-2 and TRBJ2-7, with 9 bases aligning to TRBD2. Sequenced sample: PBMCs. The origin of this receptor is a man in his fifties or sixties in good health and CMV-seropositive. For the CDR3, the DNA is TGTGCCAGCAGCTTTGGTACGCCGGGACTAGCTACCTACGAGCAGTACGTC. It yields the protein CASSFGTPGLATYEQYV.